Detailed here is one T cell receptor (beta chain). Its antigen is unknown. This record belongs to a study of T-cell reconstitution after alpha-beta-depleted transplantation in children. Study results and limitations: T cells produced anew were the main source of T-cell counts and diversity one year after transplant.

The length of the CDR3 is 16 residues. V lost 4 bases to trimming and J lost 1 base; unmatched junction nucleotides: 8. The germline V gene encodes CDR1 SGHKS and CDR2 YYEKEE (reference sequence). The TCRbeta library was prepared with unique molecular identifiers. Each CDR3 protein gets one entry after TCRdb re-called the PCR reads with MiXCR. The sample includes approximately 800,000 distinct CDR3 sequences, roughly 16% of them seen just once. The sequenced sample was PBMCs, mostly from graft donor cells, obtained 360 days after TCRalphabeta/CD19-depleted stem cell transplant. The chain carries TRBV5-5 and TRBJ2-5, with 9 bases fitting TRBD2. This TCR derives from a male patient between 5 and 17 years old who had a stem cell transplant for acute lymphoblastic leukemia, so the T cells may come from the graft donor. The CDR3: CASSTVAGAGQETQYF. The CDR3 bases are TGTGCCAGCAGCACCGTAGCGGGAGCGGGCCAAGAGACCCAGTACTTC.